This T cell receptor beta chain was captured by sequencing in a study of T cell repertoires in cytomegalovirus infection. About the research overall: The authors relied on CMV epitopes, both recently identified HLA-C-restricted and well-studied HLA-B-restricted. General observations from the study: The cumulative frequency of public TCR beta families identified carriers of CMV plus the relevant HLA. The ex vivo response showed dominance by HLA-C-restricted CMV-specific TCR beta clonotypes.

TCRdb itself ran the reads through MiXCR, one entry per CDR3 protein. This sample has 200,000 or so distinct CDR3 sequences, with approximately 40% found just once. As for this clonotype: Its antigen is currently unknown.

The length of the CDR3 is 12 residues. Germline CDR1 and CDR2: SQVTM and ANQGSEA. V lost 7 bases and J lost 1, with 10 bases in between. This sequence originates from a human donor in good health (CMV status not recorded). Some clones in this sample may be carry-over from other donors' samples. The J gene is TRBJ1-1, the V gene TRBV29-1; D gene ambiguous. This material consisted of CD8+ T cells from cultured PBMCs, taken from culture after CMV antigen stimulation. The DNA of the CDR3 is TGCAGCGCCCCTGGGCGGAACACTGAAGCTTTCTTT. Translating gives CSAPGRNTEAFF. Variable domain in full (rest from reference TRBV29-1 and TRBJ1-1): SAVISQKPSRDICQRGTSLTIQCQVDSQVTMMFWYRQQPGQSLTLIATANQGSEATYESGFVIDKFPISRPNLTFSTLTVSNMSPEDSSIYLCSAPGRNTEAFFGQGTRLTVV.